Shown below are 25 T cell receptor beta chains from a single sample sequenced in a study of shared clonotypes between healthy human individuals. Cells designated naive CD8 were CD45RO-negative and were positively selected for CCR7, with terminally differentiated effector memory CD45RA+ cells excluded. Assay: immunoSEQ multiplex PCR; the TCRdb copy retains only in-frame clones and omits some. This sample has about 2.2 million clones, with 85% to 95% found just once. Sequenced input: naive CD8+ T cells from PBMCs. These receptor sequences come from a young man in good health. Some clones in this sample may be carry-over from other donors' samples.

CDR3 DNA sequence: TGCGCCAGCAGCCAAGTCTTACAGGGGGAGCAGTTCTTC. Translated: CASSQVLQGEQFF. The V gene is TRBV4-1, the J gene TRBJ2-1, with 7 bases matching TRBD1. Germline V gene sequence: CDR1 MGHRA, CDR2 YSYEKL. The CDR3 runs to 13 residues. The V segment lost 1 base and the J segment 10 bases; nucleotides outside the gene matches: 4.

This rearrangement joins TRBV5-4 to TRBJ1-2; 7 bases align to TRBD1. In germline, CDR1 is SGHNT, CDR2 YYREEE (reference sequence). The CDR3 has 16 residues. Trimming cost V 2 bases and J 4 bases; bases outside gene matches: 11. CDR3 amino acids: CASSFIGTVLRYGYTF. The CDR3 DNA reads as TGTGCCAGCAGCTTTATCGGGACAGTTTTACGCTATGGCTACACCTTC.

The chain couples TRBV6-5 to TRBJ2-3, with D hard to call. The V gene lost 0 bases and the J gene lost 11 bases, with 15 bases spanning the gap. The V gene's germline CDR1 is MNHEY and CDR2 SVGAGI. This CDR3 is built from 14 residues. CDR3 sequence: CASSYSSPNTGQYF. CDR3 DNA sequence: TGTGCCAGCAGTTACTCCTCCCCCAATACGGGGCAGTATTTT.

The chain carries TRBV7-8 and TRBJ2-1, with D perhaps matching TRBD2 (5 bases). With 5 bases removed from V and 5 bases from J, the gap between germline ends came to 13 bases. From germline, CDR1 is SGHVS and CDR2 FQNEAQ. This CDR3 has 14 amino acids. CDR3: CASSPEGWNNEQFF. The CDR3 DNA reads TGTGCCAGCAGCCCAGAGGGCTGGAACAATGAGCAGTTCTTC. Full variable domain (missing parts from reference TRBV7-8 and TRBJ2-1): GAGVSQSPRYKVAKRGQDVALRCDPISGHVSLFWYQQALGQGPEFLTYFQNEAQLDKSGLPSDRFFAERPEGSVSTLKIQRTQQEDSAVYLCASSPEGWNNEQFFGPGTRLTVL.

The rearrangement links TRBV6-5 to TRBJ1-2, with 9 bases lining up with TRBD1. V lost 4 bases, J lost 2 bases, and 8 bases stayed unmatched. Germline V gene lookup returns CDR1 MNHEY and CDR2 SVGAGI. The CDR3 loop spans 16 amino acids. CDR3 coding DNA: TGTGCCAGCAGTTGGGGAAAGACAGGGGGGAACTATGGCTACACCTTC. Translating it yields CASSWGKTGGNYGYTF.

This clone was seen once. V gene TRBV9 combines with J gene TRBJ1-2; tentative D call: TRBD1 (5 bases). Germline CDR1 is SGDLS and CDR2 is YYNGEE. The CDR3 spans 15 residues. Trimming removed 0 bases from V and 6 bases from J, with 15 bases in between. The CDR3 region has the DNA TGTGCCAGCAGCGTAGGAGGAGGGGCGGCGAATGGCTACACCTTC. The encoded protein is CASSVGGGAANGYTF.

The chain has TRBV28 and TRBJ1-2, with no clear D. The CDR3 is made up of 15 amino acids. Germline CDR1 MDHEN, CDR2 SYDVKM. The ends were cut back, 1 base at V and 4 bases at J, with 13 bases in the middle. CDR3 loop: CASSLSEPLAYGYTF. As DNA, the CDR3 is TGTGCCAGCAGTTTATCAGAACCTCTAGCCTATGGCTACACCTTC.

The chain combines TRBV6-4 with TRBJ1-5; the D gene is possibly TRBD1 (6 bases). CDR1 MRHNA and CDR2 SNTAGT come from the germline V gene. The CDR3 consists of 15 residues. V lost 4 bases and J 0 bases, leaving 10 bases between the germline ends. The CDR3 nucleotides are TGTGCCAGCAGTGTGGACAGATATAGCAATCAGCCCCAGCATTTT. Its translation is CASSVDRYSNQPQHF.

The chain employs TRBV6-4 and TRBJ1-2, with TRBD1 matching 8 bases. The CDR3 is made up of 15 amino acids. The germline V gene has CDR1 MRHNA and CDR2 SNTAGT. After removal of 3 bases from V and 7 bases from J, the junction contained 10 bases not matched to a gene. The CDR3 DNA reads TGTGCCAGCAGTGATGGGACAGGTCATATGGGTGGCTACACCTTC. Protein product: CASSDGTGHMGGYTF.

The rearrangement links TRBV7-8 to TRBJ2-2; possible D gene TRBD2, 6 bases. The V end was cut by 5 bases, the J end by 4 bases, with 17 bases between. The CDR3 covers 16 residues. The germline CDR1 and CDR2 sequences are SGHVS and FQNEAQ. Written as DNA, the CDR3 is TGTGCCAGCAGCATCGGGGGTCTAGGGGCCACCGGGGAGCTGTTTTTT. Its protein is CASSIGGLGATGELFF.

The chain links TRBV14 to TRBJ2-7; D possibly corresponds to TRBD2 (6 bases). Trimming took 1 base from V and 3 from J, leaving 22 bases between them. CDR1 is SGHDN, CDR2 FVKESK, per germline. The CDR3 consists of 18 residues. The CDR3 loop reads CASSQVNEAWRGYYEQYF. In DNA, the CDR3 is TGTGCCAGCAGCCAAGTTAACGAGGCCTGGCGGGGCTACTACGAGCAGTACTTC.

V usage is TRBV29-1 and J usage is TRBJ2-7; 8 positions agree with TRBD1. CDR1 is SQVTM, CDR2 ANQGSEA, per germline. The CDR3 is 13 amino acids. J was trimmed by 1 base and V by 6 bases; bases with no gene match: 5. CDR3 coding DNA: TGCAGCGTCGCCCGGACAGGGTCCTACGAGCAGTACTTC. Its protein is CSVARTGSYEQYF.

This chain uses TRBV7-9 with TRBJ1-3; 8 positions agree with TRBD1. CDR3 length: 14 amino acids. Germline V gene sequence: CDR1 SEHNR, CDR2 FQNEAQ (reference sequence). With 5 bases clipped from V and 2 bases from J, the junction kept 2 bases outside the gene matches. The chain's CDR3 is CASSRTGPGNTIYF. CDR3 coding DNA: TGTGCCAGCAGCAGGACAGGGCCTGGAAACACCATATATTTT. Filled out from reference TRBV7-9 and TRBJ1-3, the complete variable domain reads DTGVSQNPRHKITKRGQNVTFRCDPISEHNRLYWYRQTLGQGPEFLTYFQNEAQLEKSRLLSDRFSAERPKGSFSTLEIQRTEQGDSAMYLCASSRTGPGNTIYFGEGSWLTVV.

The chain joins TRBV7-2 to TRBJ2-1; TRBD2 agrees at 14 bases. This CDR3 contains 16 residues. Germline CDR1 and CDR2: SGHTA and FQGNSA. V shed 5 bases, J shed 8 bases, and the junction held 8 bases outside the gene matches. The CDR3 DNA sequence: TGTGCCAGCAGCACCAGACTAGCGGGAGGGACGTATGAGCAGTTCTTC. Amino acid sequence: CASSTRLAGGTYEQFF.

The rearrangement links TRBV9 to TRBJ1-5; weak D call: TRBD1 (5 bases). Germline values: CDR1 SGDLS, CDR2 YYNGEE. The CDR3 has 16 residues. Deletions cut 4 bases from V and 11 bases from J, with 25 bases between. Here the CDR3 DNA reads TGTGCCAGCAGCCCGAGCTTTTCCGGGGCCGGAAACTCCCAGCATTTT. Translation gives CASSPSFSGAGNSQHF.

Only one count was recorded for this clone. The same CDR3 is also encoded by other DNA sequences in this sample. The chain is built from TRBV5-6 and TRBJ2-3; D is uncertain. CDR3 size: 13 residues. Germline lookup yields CDR1 SGHDT and CDR2 YYEEEE. Trimming removed 4 bases at V and 0 bases at J, with 6 bases between. CDR3 DNA sequence: TGTGCCAGCAGCCCCGAAAGCACAGATACGCAGTATTTT. Translated: CASSPESTDTQYF.

A remark on this clone: One end of the junction fails to match germline, which may point to a read error. Other DNA sequences of this sample code for an identical CDR3. This chain uses TRBV7-9 with TRBJ1-1; D is unresolved. CDR1 and CDR2 from the germline V gene are SEHNR and FQNEAQ (reference sequence). The CDR3 has 17 amino acids. CDR3 nucleotides: TGTGCCAGCAGCTTAGTTCGTCCGTTTCGGATGAACACTGAGGCTTTCTTT. Its translation is CASSLVRPFRMNTEAFF.

V is TRBV6-4 and J is TRBJ1-2; tentatively, D is TRBD1 (6 bases). Germline CDR1 is MRHNA and CDR2 is SNTAGT. Deletions cut 5 bases from V and 4 bases from J, with 11 bases between. This CDR3 spans 13 amino acids. CDR3 DNA sequence: TGTGCCAGCAGTCCAGGGGTGGCCTATGGCTACACCTTC. Encoded protein: CASSPGVAYGYTF.

V gene TRBV4-1 combines with J gene TRBJ2-7; D tentatively fits TRBD1 or TRBD2 (5 bases each). Trimming removed 4 bases at V and 0 bases at J, with 13 bases between. The length of the CDR3 is 15 residues. Germline assignment: CDR1 MGHRA and CDR2 YSYEKL. The CDR3 loop reads CASSPIGGYSYEQYF. The DNA for the CDR3 is TGCGCCAGCAGCCCTATTGGGGGATACTCCTACGAGCAGTACTTC.

The chain couples TRBV6-1 to TRBJ1-2; 9 nucleotides line up with TRBD1. The CDR3 has 16 residues. Germline assignment: CDR1 MNHNS and CDR2 SASEGT. With 0 bases clipped from V and 4 bases from J, the junction kept 6 bases outside the gene matches. In DNA form, the CDR3 reads TGTGCCAGCAGTGAAGCTCACAGGGGGCCGTCCTATGGCTACACCTTC. Its protein product is CASSEAHRGPSYGYTF.

V and J are TRBV2 and TRBJ2-5; 9 bases line up with TRBD1. The CDR3 totals 15 residues. V lost 10 bases to trimming and J lost 2 bases; unmatched junction nucleotides: 11. Germline CDR1 SNHLY, CDR2 FYNNEI. CDR3: CATIFTGGGQETQYF. CDR3 DNA sequence: TGTGCCACTATATTTACAGGGGGCGGACAAGAGACCCAGTACTTC.

The CDR3 region has the DNA TGTGCCAGCAGTTCCGACAGGGACGGTCTTAGCTATGGCTACACCTTC. It translates to CASSSDRDGLSYGYTF. The genes are TRBV6-5 and TRBJ1-2; 7 nucleotides line up with TRBD1. There are 16 residues in the CDR3. Germline CDR1 and CDR2: MNHEY and SVGAGI. With 4 bases clipped from V and 4 bases from J, the junction kept 12 bases outside the gene matches.

This chain links TRBV13 with TRBJ2-2; D unclear. With 5 bases removed from V and 0 bases from J, the gap between germline ends came to 10 bases. Germline V gene data show CDR1 as PRHDT and CDR2 as FYEKMQ (reference sequence). The CDR3 spans 15 residues. DNA of the CDR3: TGTGCCAGCAGCAAGGACCTAGCGAACACCGGGGAGCTGTTTTTT. It specifies CASSKDLANTGELFF. The whole variable domain, filled in from reference TRBV13 and TRBJ2-2, reads AAGVIQSPRHLIKEKRETATLKCYPIPRHDTVYWYQQGPGQDPQFLISFYEKMQSDKGSIPDRFSAQQFSDYHSELNMSSLELGDSALYFCASSKDLANTGELFFGEGSRLTVL.

The J gene is TRBJ1-2, the V gene TRBV29-1, with TRBD1 matching over 7 bases. V was pared by 4 bases and J by 6 bases, with 14 bases of the junction left unmatched. Germline assignment: CDR1 SQVTM and CDR2 ANQGSEA. This CDR3 has 15 residues. This CDR3 reads CSVAFRRGRDDGYTF. The CDR3 coding sequence is TGCAGCGTTGCTTTTAGGAGGGGGCGGGACGATGGCTACACCTTC.

The chain joins TRBV7-9 to TRBJ2-1, with a weak D call TRBD2 (5 bases). The length of the CDR3 is 16 residues. Between the trimmed V and J ends, which lost 2 bases and 0 bases, there was a span of 11 bases. CDR1 and CDR2 (germline): SEHNR, FQNEAQ (reference sequence). DNA for the CDR3: TGTGCCAGCAGCTTACTCGCCGGGAACTCCTACAATGAGCAGTTCTTC. It encodes CASSLLAGNSYNEQFF. The full variable domain, in which reference TRBV7-9 and TRBJ2-1 provide the parts outside the CDR3, is DTGVSQNPRHKITKRGQNVTFRCDPISEHNRLYWYRQTLGQGPEFLTYFQNEAQLEKSRLLSDRFSAERPKGSFSTLEIQRTEQGDSAMYLCASSLLAGNSYNEQFFGPGTRLTVL.